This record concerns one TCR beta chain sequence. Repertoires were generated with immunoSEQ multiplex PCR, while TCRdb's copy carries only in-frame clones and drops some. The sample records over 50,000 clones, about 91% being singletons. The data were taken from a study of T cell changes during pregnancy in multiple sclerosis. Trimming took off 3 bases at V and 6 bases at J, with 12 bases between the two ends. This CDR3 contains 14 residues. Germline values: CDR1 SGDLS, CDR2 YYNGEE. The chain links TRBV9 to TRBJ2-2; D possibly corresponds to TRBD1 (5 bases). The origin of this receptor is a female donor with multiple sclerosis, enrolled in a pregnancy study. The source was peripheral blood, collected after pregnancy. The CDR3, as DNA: TGTGCCAGCAGCGCCCAAGGGGTAGCCGGGGAGCTGTTTTTT. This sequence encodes CASSAQGVAGELFF. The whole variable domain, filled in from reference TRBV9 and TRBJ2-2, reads DSGVTQTPKHLITATGQRVTLRCSPRSGDLSVYWYQQSLDQGLQFLIQYYNGEERAKGNILERFSAQQFPDLHSELNLSSLELGDSALYFCASSAQGVAGELFFGEGSRLTVL.